These 8 T cell receptor beta chains share one sample of origin, sequenced in a study of blood T cell repertoires in COVID-19. Profiling relied on immunoSEQ multiplex PCR, and the TCRdb table lists in-frame clones only, not all of them. The sample yields about 200,000 clones, 65% to 90% seen once. Specimen: peripheral blood. All receptors come from a man of 80 years or more with acute or convalescent COVID-19.

This clone has a single count. This rearrangement joins TRBV29-1 to TRBJ1-1, with TRBD1 matching over 10 bases. This CDR3 region has 11 residues. CDR1 and CDR2 (germline): SQVTM, ANQGSEA. The V gene end was trimmed by 8 bases and the J gene end by 13 bases; junction bases not matched to a gene: 10. In nucleotides, the CDR3 is TGCAGCACAGGGACAGGGGATGTGGGTTTCTTT. Amino acids: CSTGTGDVGFF.

J is TRBJ1-6 and V is TRBV7-3; unclear D gene. CDR1 is SGHTA and CDR2 is FQGTGA in the germline V gene. V lost 3 bases and J lost 9, with 6 bases in between. This CDR3 region has 12 residues. The CDR3 DNA reads TGTGCCAGCAGCTTTGGGCGTTCACCCCTCCACTTT. This encodes CASSFGRSPLHF.

V and J are TRBV28 and TRBJ1-5, with 7 bases lining up with TRBD1. CDR1 is MDHEN and CDR2 is SYDVKM in the germline V gene. V lost 10 bases, J lost 3 bases, and 6 bases stayed unmatched. This CDR3 spans 13 amino acids. The CDR3 region is CATNDRDNQPQHF. CDR3 coding DNA: TGTGCCACCAACGACAGGGACAATCAGCCCCAGCATTTT.

This chain uses TRBV6-5 with TRBJ2-3, with 8 nucleotides matching TRBD2. The CDR3 runs to 16 residues. Germline loops: CDR1 MNHEY, CDR2 SVGAGI. V lost 2 bases to trimming and J lost 1 base; unmatched junction nucleotides: 5. DNA for the CDR3: TGTGCCAGCAGTTACGTGGATAGCGGGGGCACAGATACGCAGTATTTT. Translating gives CASSYVDSGGTDTQYF.

This clone was seen a handful of times. The J gene is TRBJ2-1, the V gene TRBV4-1; 11 positions match TRBD2. The V segment lost 4 bases and the J segment 4 bases; nucleotides outside the gene matches: 9. The CDR3 runs to 17 residues. The germline V gene has CDR1 MGHRA and CDR2 YSYEKL. CDR3 residues: CASSRTGLAGAYNEQFF. DNA of the CDR3: TGCGCCAGCAGCCGAACCGGACTAGCGGGCGCTTACAATGAGCAGTTCTTC.

Only one count was recorded for this clone. This chain links TRBV9 with TRBJ1-4, with D possibly matching TRBD1 (6 bases). V was shortened by 4 bases and J by 8 bases, with 21 bases between the two germline ends. This CDR3 is 16 amino acids long. In germline, CDR1 is SGDLS, CDR2 YYNGEE. CDR3 region: CASSSGDPGRGEKLFF. CDR3 DNA: TGTGCCAGCAGCTCAGGGGACCCAGGGAGAGGAGAAAAACTGTTTTTT. Based on the CDR3 plus reference TRBV9 and TRBJ1-4, the full variable domain is DSGVTQTPKHLITATGQRVTLRCSPRSGDLSVYWYQQSLDQGLQFLIQYYNGEERAKGNILERFSAQQFPDLHSELNLSSLELGDSALYFCASSSGDPGRGEKLFFGSGTQLSVL.

The chain links TRBV11-1 to TRBJ2-5; D possibly corresponds to TRBD2 (7 bases). V gave up 8 bases and J gave up 2 bases, with 12 bases separating them. Germline V gene data show CDR1 as SGHAT and CDR2 as FQDESV (reference sequence). The CDR3 contains 13 residues. This CDR3 reads CASGRGFQETQYF. The DNA for the CDR3 is TGTGCCAGCGGGAGGGGGTTTCAAGAGACCCAGTACTTC.

The rearrangement links TRBV19 to TRBJ2-7; 9 bases align to TRBD2. V lost 6 bases to trimming and J lost 7 bases; unmatched junction nucleotides: 10. This CDR3 has 14 amino acids. Germline V lookup: CDR1 LNHDA, CDR2 SQIVND (reference sequence). The CDR3 sequence: CASSRSAGGYEQYF. The CDR3, as DNA: TGTGCCAGTAGCCGGTCGGCGGGAGGGTATGAGCAGTACTTC.